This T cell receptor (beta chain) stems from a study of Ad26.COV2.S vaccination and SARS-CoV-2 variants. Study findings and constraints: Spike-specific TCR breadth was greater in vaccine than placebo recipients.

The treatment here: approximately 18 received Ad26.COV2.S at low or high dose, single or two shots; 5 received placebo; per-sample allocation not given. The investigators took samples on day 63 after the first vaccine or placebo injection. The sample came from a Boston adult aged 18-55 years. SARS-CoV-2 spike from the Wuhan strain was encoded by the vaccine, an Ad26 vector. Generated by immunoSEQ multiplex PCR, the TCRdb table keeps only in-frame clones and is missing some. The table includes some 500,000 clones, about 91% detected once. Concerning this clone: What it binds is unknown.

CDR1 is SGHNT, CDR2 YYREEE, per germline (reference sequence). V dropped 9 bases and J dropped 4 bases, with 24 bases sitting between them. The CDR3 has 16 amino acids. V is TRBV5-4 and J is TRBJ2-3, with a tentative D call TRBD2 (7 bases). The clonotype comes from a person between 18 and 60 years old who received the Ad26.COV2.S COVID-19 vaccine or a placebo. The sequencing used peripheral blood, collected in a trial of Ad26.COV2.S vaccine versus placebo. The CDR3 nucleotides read TGTGCCACCTTCCCAACAACTCAAGGGGGGGCAGATACGCAGTATTTT. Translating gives CATFPTTQGGADTQYF.